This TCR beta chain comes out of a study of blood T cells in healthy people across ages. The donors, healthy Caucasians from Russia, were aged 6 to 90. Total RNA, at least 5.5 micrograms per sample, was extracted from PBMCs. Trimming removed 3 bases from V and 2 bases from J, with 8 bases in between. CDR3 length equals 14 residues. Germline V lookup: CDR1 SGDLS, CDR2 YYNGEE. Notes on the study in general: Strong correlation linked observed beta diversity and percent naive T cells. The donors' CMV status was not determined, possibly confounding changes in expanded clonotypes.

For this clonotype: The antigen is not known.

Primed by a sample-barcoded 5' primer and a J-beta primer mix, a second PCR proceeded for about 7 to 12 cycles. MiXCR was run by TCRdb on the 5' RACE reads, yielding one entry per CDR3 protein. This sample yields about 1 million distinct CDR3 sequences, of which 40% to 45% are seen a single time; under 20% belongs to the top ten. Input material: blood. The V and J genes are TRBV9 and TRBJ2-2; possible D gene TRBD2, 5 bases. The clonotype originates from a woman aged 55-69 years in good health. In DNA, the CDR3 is TGTGCCAGCAGCGCTACTAGTAACACCGGGGAGCTGTTTTTT. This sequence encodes CASSATSNTGELFF.